This TCR beta chain was obtained from a study of regulatory T cells in long-lasting Graves disease. Sample time point: newly diagnosed GD, antithyroid drugs for less than 3 months. RNA extracted from PBMCs served as the sequencing template. V was clipped by 4 bases and J by 0 bases, with 13 bases between them. Germline V gene data show CDR1 as MDHEN and CDR2 as SYDVKM. CDR3 size: 15 residues. This clonotype occurred many times. In building TCR beta libraries, iRepertoire HTBI primers were used together with Arm-PCR of CDR3 regions. TCRdb called the multiplex PCR reads again in MiXCR, with one record for every CDR3 protein. The sample holds approximately 490,000 distinct CDR3 sequences, around 15% seen once. These data were also filed under a second study, of T cells in Graves' hyperthyroidism and ophthalmopathy.

This TCR derives from a man aged 35-49 years with Graves disease. The sequencing here drew on peripheral blood mononuclear cells (PBMCs), taken at new diagnosis, from a patient treated with antithyroid drugs. The chain is built from TRBV28 and TRBJ2-7; D tentatively fits TRBD1 or TRBD2 (5 bases each). The DNA for the CDR3 is TGTGCCAGCAGTTACCTCGGGACCATCTCCTACGAGCAGTACTTC. Translating it yields CASSYLGTISYEQYF.